Included here is one T cell receptor (beta chain) sequence, with context. Its antigen remains unidentified. The data were obtained in a study of OX40 agonist ivuxolimab in advanced cancers. The data were produced by immunoSEQ multiplex PCR, yet TCRdb's version contains in-frame clones alone and is incomplete. The repertoire holds some 50,000 clones, with 70% to 90% as singletons. Study-wide findings and caveats: The authors also found low normalized T-cell clonal expansion in some nonresponders.

The receptor was isolated from an adult with an advanced solid tumor such as melanoma, head and neck, liver or kidney cancer. Sequences were derived from CD4+ or CD8+ T cells sorted from blood, sampled in a trial of the OX40 agonist ivuxolimab.

For the CDR3, the DNA is TGTGCCAGCAGCTTGGGTCTGACAGGGAATCAGCCCCAGCATTTT. The encoded protein is CASSLGLTGNQPQHF. This chain uses TRBV7-9 with TRBJ1-5; 7 bases map to TRBD1. The CDR3 has 15 residues. The junction had 6 bases not matched to a gene; V was cut back by 3 bases and J by 4 bases. Germline CDR1 reads SEHNR; CDR2 reads FQNEAQ (reference sequence).